This T cell receptor beta chain derives from a study of regulatory dendritic cells for organ transplantation. Regarding the study as a whole: Memory T cells were less diverse than naive, with memory CD8+ most oligoclonal.

In regard to this clone: What it recognizes is unknown.

Using immunoSEQ multiplex PCR, the repertoire was profiled, and TCRdb retains in-frame clones only, with some absent. The sample has approximately 11,000 clones, around 80% seen once. There are 14 residues in the CDR3. V lost 4 bases to trimming and J lost 1 base; unmatched junction nucleotides: 2. The germline gives CDR1 SGHTS, CDR2 YDEGEE. Sorted T cells were CFSE-labeled and cultured 5 days with allogeneic regulatory or mature dendritic cells at 1:10. The sample comprised memory CD4+ T cells from blood cultured with dendritic cells. The subset denotes: CD45RO+ memory T cells. The gene calls are TRBV5-8 and TRBJ2-3, with 8 bases aligning to TRBD1. The receptor was derived from a human donor in good health. The CDR3 bases are TGTGCCAGCAGCCCGGGACAGGGCACAGATACGCAGTATTTT. Translated, it gives CASSPGQGTDTQYF.